Listed below are T cell receptor beta chains from one sample, sequenced in a study of T cell responses to AZD1222 COVID-19 vaccine. Method: immunoSEQ multiplex PCR; TCRdb's copy keeps in-frame clones and lacks some. The table shows about 31,000 clones, with 70% to 90% occurring only once. The sample consisted of peripheral blood, taken 28 days after the second AZD1222 dose. The receptor set was obtained from an adult who received the AZD1222 COVID-19 vaccine. Both conserved end residues are part of each CDR3. The D gene is left open where the match is weak. Not every row has a clone size; where given, it reads once, few, many or a size class.

d_call j_call clone_size v_call cdr3_aa cdr3_nt
NA TRBJ1-2 NA TRBV10-3 CAISDRTNYGYTF TGTGCCATCAGTGACAGGACCAACTATGGCTACACCTTC
NA TRBJ2-2 once TRBV18 CASSRAGRGTNTGELFF TGTGCCAGCTCGCGCGCAGGAAGGGGGACGAACACCGGGGAGCTGTTTTTT
NA TRBJ2-3 NA TRBV9 CASSVRSGPGTDTQYF TGTGCCAGCAGCGTAAGAAGTGGACCTGGGACAGATACGCAGTATTTT
NA TRBJ1-6 NA TRBV7-3 CASSERTNSPLHF TGTGCCAGCAGCGAACGTACGAATTCACCCCTCCACTTT
TRBD1 TRBJ1-1 NA TRBV19 CASWKFRGLTEAFF TGTGCCAGTTGGAAGTTCAGGGGGCTAACTGAAGCTTTCTTT
TRBD1 TRBJ2-5 NA TRBV7-8 CASSPIRIGTAKETQYF TGTGCCAGCAGCCCTATAAGAATCGGGACAGCCAAAGAGACCCAGTACTTC
NA TRBJ1-1 NA TRBV11-2 CACRPRQRNTEAFF TGTGCCTGCCGACCGAGACAGCGGAACACTGAAGCTTTCTTT
NA TRBJ2-7 NA TRBV7-9 CASSLEGTEGYEQYF TGTGCCAGCAGCTTAGAAGGGACGGAAGGCTACGAGCAGTACTTC
NA TRBJ2-1 few TRBV16 CASSQVPHEQFF TGTGCCAGCAGCCAAGTTCCCCATGAGCAGTTCTTC
NA TRBJ2-7 NA TRBV5-1 CASSGGDRSHEQYF TGCGCCAGCAGCGGGGGGGACAGGTCCCACGAGCAGTACTTC
NA TRBJ1-5 NA TRBV27 CASKVGQGNQPQHF TGTGCCAGCAAAGTGGGGCAGGGCAATCAGCCCCAGCATTTT
NA TRBJ2-7 NA TRBV18 CASSPEAGFYEQYF TGTGCCAGCTCACCAGAGGCCGGGTTCTACGAGCAGTACTTC
TRBD2 TRBJ2-5 NA TRBV7-9 CASSPFGGGQETQYF TGTGCCAGCAGCCCATTTGGGGGGGGCCAAGAGACCCAGTACTTC
NA TRBJ1-5 NA TRBV6-5 CASRPSPNQPQHF TGTGCCAGCAGGCCGAGCCCCAATCAGCCCCAGCATTTT
NA TRBJ1-5 NA TRBV28 CASSLWRGNQPQHF TGTGCCAGCAGTTTATGGCGGGGAAATCAGCCCCAGCATTTT
TRBD2 TRBJ2-7 NA TRBV7-2 CASSLSQTSGAPEQYF TGTGCCAGCAGCTTATCTCAGACTAGCGGGGCGCCCGAGCAGTACTTC
TRBD2 TRBJ2-7 NA TRBV15 CATREGGSSYEQYF TGTGCCACCAGGGAGGGAGGGAGCTCCTACGAGCAGTACTTC
NA TRBJ2-3 NA TRBV6-5 CASSYLSTDTQYF TGTGCCAGCAGTTACCTTAGCACAGATACGCAGTATTTT
NA TRBJ2-3 NA TRBV7-2 CASSSNTDTQYF TGTGCCAGCAGCTCAAACACAGATACGCAGTATTTT
NA TRBJ2-2 NA TRBV6-5 CASSYSIGFAGELFF TGTGCCAGCAGTTACTCGATTGGGTTTGCCGGGGAGCTGTTTTTT
NA TRBJ2-2 once TRBV7-2 CASSLEYAQLNTGELFF TGTGCCAGCAGCTTAGAGTACGCCCAATTGAACACCGGGGAGCTGTTTTTT
TRBD1 TRBJ1-6 NA TRBV5-1 CASSLGRTGVGNSPLHF TGCGCCAGCAGCTTGGGCCGTACAGGGGTCGGGAATTCACCCCTCCACTTT
NA TRBJ2-1 NA TRBV12-3/TRBV12-4 CASSSSRDSFF TGTGCCAGCAGTTCGAGCCGGGACTCCTTCTTC
TRBD2 TRBJ2-2 NA TRBV4-1 CASSQGTSGGAIGTGELFF TGCGCCAGCAGCCAAGGGACTAGCGGGGGGGCCATAGGGACCGGGGAGCTGTTTTTT
TRBD1 TRBJ1-4 NA TRBV7-9 CASSWTSTGGEKLFF TGTGCCAGCAGCTGGACCTCGACAGGGGGTGAAAAACTGTTTTTT
NA TRBJ1-2 NA TRBV6-5 CASRLDEKYGYTF TGTGCCAGCAGACTCGATGAGAAGTATGGCTACACCTTC